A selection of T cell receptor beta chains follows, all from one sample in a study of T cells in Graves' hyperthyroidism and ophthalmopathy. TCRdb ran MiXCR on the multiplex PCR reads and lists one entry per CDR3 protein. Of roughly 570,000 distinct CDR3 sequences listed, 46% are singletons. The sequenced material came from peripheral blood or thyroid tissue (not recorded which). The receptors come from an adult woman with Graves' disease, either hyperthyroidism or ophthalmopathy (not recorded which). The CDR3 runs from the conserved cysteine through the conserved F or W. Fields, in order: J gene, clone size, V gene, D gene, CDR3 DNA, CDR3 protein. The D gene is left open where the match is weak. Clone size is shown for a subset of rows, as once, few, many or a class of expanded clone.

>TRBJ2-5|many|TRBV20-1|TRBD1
TGCAGTGCTCCTACCGGGACAGGGGCCAGAGAGACCCAGTACTTC
CSAPTGTGARETQYF
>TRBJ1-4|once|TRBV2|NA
TGTGCCAGCAGTGAAGCGGGTGCTAGAGAGGGCAGAAATGAAAAACTGTTTTTT
CASSEAGAREGRNEKLFF
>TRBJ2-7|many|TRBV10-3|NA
TGTGCCATCAGTGAGTCCGGACAGTTTCGAAGCTCCTACGAGCAGTACTTC
CAISESGQFRSSYEQYF
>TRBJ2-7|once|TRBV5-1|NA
TGCGCCAGCAGCTTAGGGCAGGACTTC
CASSLGQDF
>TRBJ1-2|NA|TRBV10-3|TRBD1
TGTGCCATCAGTTCACAAGGGACAGTGAATGGCTACACCTTC
CAISSQGTVNGYTF
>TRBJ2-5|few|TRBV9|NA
TGTGCCAGCAGCCGGACTCCCGAGGGGACCCAGTACTTC
CASSRTPEGTQYF
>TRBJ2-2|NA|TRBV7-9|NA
TGTGCCGAGGAGAACGAGCGGGAGCTGTTTTTT
CAEENERELFF
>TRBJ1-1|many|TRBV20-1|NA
TGCAGTGCTTTCTCAGGGAGCTCTGAAGCTTTCTTT
CSAFSGSSEAFF
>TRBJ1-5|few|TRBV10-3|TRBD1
TGTGCCATCAGTGCTACGGACAGGTGGAATCAGCCCCAGCATTTT
CAISATDRWNQPQHF
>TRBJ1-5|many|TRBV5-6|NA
TGTGCCAGCAGCTTAGGCAGGGGTACAGGGACCCAGCATTTT
CASSLGRGTGTQHF
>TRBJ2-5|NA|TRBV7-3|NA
TGTGCCAGCAGCTTAACGTATGGGCAGCCCCAGTACTTC
CASSLTYGQPQYF
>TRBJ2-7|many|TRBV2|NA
TGTGCCAGCAGTGTATCCTGGGGAGGCTCCTACGAGCAGTACTTC
CASSVSWGGSYEQYF
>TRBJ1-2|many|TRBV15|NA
TGTGCCACCAGCAGAGAGGCCGGATTCTATGGCTACACCTTC
CATSREAGFYGYTF
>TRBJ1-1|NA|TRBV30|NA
TGTGCCTGGAGTGTAGGGTCTGAAGCTTTCTTT
CAWSVGSEAFF
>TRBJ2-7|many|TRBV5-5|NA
TGTGCCAGCAGCGGGTGGGGCAGCGAGCAGTACTTC
CASSGWGSEQYF
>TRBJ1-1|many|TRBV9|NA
TGTGCCAGTGGTACGGGCACTGAAGCTTTCTTT
CASGTGTEAFF
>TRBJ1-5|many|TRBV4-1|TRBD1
TGCGCCAGCGCGGACAGGGGAAGCAATCAGCCCCAGCATTTT
CASADRGSNQPQHF
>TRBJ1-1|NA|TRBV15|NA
TGTACCACCAGCAGCCAGGACAGTGAAGCTTTCTTT
CTTSSQDSEAFF
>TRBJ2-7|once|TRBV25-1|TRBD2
TGTGCCAGCCGAATAGCGGGAGGGGTCTACGAGCAGTACTTC
CASRIAGGVYEQYF
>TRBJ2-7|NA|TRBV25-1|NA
TGTGCCAGCAGTGAAGAATTGCAGGGCGAGCAGTACTTC
CASSEELQGEQYF
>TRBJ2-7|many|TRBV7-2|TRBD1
TGTGCCAGCAGCTCCTGGGACAGATCCTACGAGCAGTACTTC
CASSSWDRSYEQYF
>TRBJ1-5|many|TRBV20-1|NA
TGCAGTGCCCCAAGTGGATATAGCAATCAGCCCCAGCATTTT
CSAPSGYSNQPQHF
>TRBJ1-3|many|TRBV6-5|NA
TGTGCCAGCGCGGGACTCTCTGGAAACACCATATATTTT
CASAGLSGNTIYF
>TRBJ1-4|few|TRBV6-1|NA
TGTGCCAGCAGTGAACGACAGCCTCTGGCTAATGAAAAACTGTTTTTT
CASSERQPLANEKLFF
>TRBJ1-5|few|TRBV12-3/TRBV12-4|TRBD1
TGTGCCAGCAGCCTCACCCCCGGGACAGCCAATCAGCCCCAGCATTTT
CASSLTPGTANQPQHF
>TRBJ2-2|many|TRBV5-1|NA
TGCGCCAGCAGCTTGGGCACAGGGCCGAACACCGGGGAGCTGTTTTTT
CASSLGTGPNTGELFF
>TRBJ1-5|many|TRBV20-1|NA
TGCAGTGCTAGTGTCGGGGGGGGCCGGGGTGGCGTTAGCAATCAGCCCCAGCATTTT
CSASVGGGRGGVSNQPQHF
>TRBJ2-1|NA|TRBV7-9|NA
TGTGCCAGCAGCTTAGGTAACAATGAGCAGTTCTTC
CASSLGNNEQFF
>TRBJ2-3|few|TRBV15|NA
TGTGCCACCAGCAGAGTCAGGGGCCGCGCCACAGATACGCAGTATTTT
CATSRVRGRATDTQYF
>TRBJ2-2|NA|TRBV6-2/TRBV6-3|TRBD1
TGTGCCAGCAGCCACAGGGGCGCGAACACCGGGGAGCTGTTTTTT
CASSHRGANTGELFF
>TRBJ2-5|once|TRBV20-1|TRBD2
TGCAGTGCTATGGGCCAGCGGGGACAAGAGACCCAGTACTTC
CSAMGQRGQETQYF
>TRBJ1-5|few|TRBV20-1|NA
TGCAGTGCTCAACACCGCCTCACAGGCAATCAGCCCCAGCATTTT
CSAQHRLTGNQPQHF
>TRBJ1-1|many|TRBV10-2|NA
TGCGCCAGCAGTGAGTTTACAGGAGCGAACACTGAAGCTTTCTTT
CASSEFTGANTEAFF
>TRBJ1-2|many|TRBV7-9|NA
TGTGCTGGGGCAGATAACTATGGCTACACCTTC
CAGADNYGYTF
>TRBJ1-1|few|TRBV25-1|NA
TGTGCCAGCAGTGAATATAACCTGAACACTGAAGCTTTCTTT
CASSEYNLNTEAFF
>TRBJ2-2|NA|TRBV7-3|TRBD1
TGTGCCAGCAGCTTGACAGGGGGGGTCGCCGGGGAGCTGTTTTTT
CASSLTGGVAGELFF
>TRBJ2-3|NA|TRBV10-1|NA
TGCGCCAGGAAAAAACAGGGTGAGGCAGATACGCAGTATTTT
CARKKQGEADTQYF
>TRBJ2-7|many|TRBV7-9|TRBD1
TGTGCCAGCAGCCTACAAGGACAGGTCCGTTCCTACGAGCAGTACTTC
CASSLQGQVRSYEQYF
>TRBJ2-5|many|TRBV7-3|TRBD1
TGTGCCAGCAGCTTAAGGCGACAGGGTAAAGAGAAGACCCAGTACTTC
CASSLRRQGKEKTQYF
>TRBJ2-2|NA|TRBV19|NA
TGTGCCAGTAGTTTTCTCCTAACCGGCCACACCGGGGAGCTGTTTTTT
CASSFLLTGHTGELFF
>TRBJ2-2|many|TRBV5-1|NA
TGCGCCAGCAGCTTGGAATTTTTGACCGGGGAGCTGTTTTTT
CASSLEFLTGELFF
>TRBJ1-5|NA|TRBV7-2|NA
TGTTCCAGCAGCTTATTGGACAGCGAGACCCAGCATTTT
CSSSLLDSETQHF
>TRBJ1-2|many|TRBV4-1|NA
TGCGCCAGCAGCCAAGAGGATAGAGGCTACACCTTC
CASSQEDRGYTF
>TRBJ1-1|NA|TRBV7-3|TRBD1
TGTGCCAGCAGCCCGGGCGCGACAGGGTTCACTGAAGCTTTCTTT
CASSPGATGFTEAFF
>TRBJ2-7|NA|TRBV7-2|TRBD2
TGTGCCAGCAGCTTACAACTAGCGATCGACGAGCAGTACTTC
CASSLQLAIDEQYF
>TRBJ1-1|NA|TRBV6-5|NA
TGTGCCAGCAACCCTCTAGCGGGGGGTATGGCTGAAGCTTTCTTT
CASNPLAGGMAEAFF
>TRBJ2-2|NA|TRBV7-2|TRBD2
TGTGCCAGCAGCTTAGCGGGGACTAGCGGGTATCCCGGGGAGCTGTTTTTT
CASSLAGTSGYPGELFF